There are many counts of the clone carrying this TCR beta chain. Its antigen is undetermined. V lost 0 bases to trimming and J lost 8 bases, with 10 bases between them. The CDR3 spans 14 residues. Germline V gene lookup returns CDR1 LGHDT and CDR2 YNNKEL (reference sequence). This sample was taken from a study of post-analysis software for immune sequencing data. General study points: F measure clustering grouped samples strongly by preparation batch. TRBV segments more frequent in patients than in controls numbered a few and included TRBV5-6, TRBV5-1 and TRBV20-1. Controls significantly exceeded multiple sclerosis patients in normalized Chao1 diversity.

Unique molecular identifiers featured in each of the TCR beta cDNA libraries. TCRdb re-analysed the PCR reads in MiXCR, keeping a single row per CDR3 protein. This sample has 250,000 to 300,000 distinct CDR3 sequences, with about 38% found just once. The rearrangement joins TRBV3-1 to TRBJ1-4; D call uncertain. Sequenced input: blood. This receptor was identified in a girl between 5 and 17 years old with multiple sclerosis. The CDR3: CASSQDLADEKLFF. The CDR3 DNA follows: TGTGCCAGCAGCCAAGATCTTGCAGACGAAAAACTGTTTTTT.